Each of the 30 T cell receptor beta chains below was sequenced from the same sample in a study of type 1 regulatory T cells. From the reads, TCRdb called clonotypes with MiXCR, one entry per CDR3 protein. The sample lists some 89,000 distinct CDR3 sequences, around a third occurring once. Sequencing was performed on CD4+ T cells, either the whole sample or a sorted fraction (not recorded which). Receptors were obtained from a human donor in good health.

The CDR3 nucleotides read TGTGCCAGCAGCGTAGGAGCTAGCGGGAGGGTAAACATTCAGTACTTC. Protein sequence: CASSVGASGRVNIQYF. The V and J genes are TRBV9 and TRBJ2-4, with TRBD2 matching 12 bases. Germline CDR1 reads SGDLS; CDR2 reads YYNGEE. This CDR3 comprises 16 residues. Trimming took 0 bases from V and 6 from J; bases not matched to a gene: 4.

This clonotype was detected a few times. J is TRBJ2-5 and V is TRBV12-3 or TRBV12-4; 12 bases align to TRBD2. V lost 6 bases and J lost 5; bases outside the gene matches: 13. The CDR3 consists of 17 residues. CDR3 sequence (DNA): TGTGCCAGCAGCCCGTGGACTAGCGGGACTTTAGTGGAGACCCAGTACTTC. Amino acid sequence: CASSPWTSGTLVETQYF.

The chain uses TRBV20-1 and TRBJ2-2, with a possible D match to TRBD1 (5 bases). V lost 5 bases, J lost 1 base, and 20 bases lay in between. The CDR3 is 17 amino acids. The germline V gene has CDR1 DFQATT and CDR2 SNEGSKA (reference sequence). CDR3 nucleotides: TGCAGTGCTGTACGGTTCAGGGTGCTAGAGAACACCGGGGAGCTGTTTTTT. The encoded protein is CSAVRFRVLENTGELFF.

The V and J genes are TRBV27 and TRBJ2-3; 10 nucleotides align to TRBD2. CDR1 is MNHEY, CDR2 SMNVEV, per germline (reference sequence). V gave up 6 bases and J gave up 3 bases; unmatched junction bases: 15. The CDR3 covers 18 residues. CDR3 bases: TGTGCCAGCAGACGAAAACCGGGAGATAGCGGGAGGACAGATACGCAGTATTTT. Its protein product is CASRRKPGDSGRTDTQYF.

The chain has TRBV2 and TRBJ2-5, with D unresolved. V lost 3 bases, J lost 5 bases, and 7 bases lay in between. The CDR3 has 12 residues. In germline, CDR1 is SNHLY, CDR2 FYNNEI. Here the CDR3 reads CASSEGMETQYF. DNA of the CDR3: TGTGCCAGCAGTGAGGGAATGGAGACCCAGTACTTC.

This chain links TRBV20-1 with TRBJ2-3, with TRBD2 as a possible D gene (6 bases). Trimming removed 5 bases from V and 6 bases from J, with 6 bases in between. Germline V lookup: CDR1 DFQATT, CDR2 SNEGSKA (reference sequence). The CDR3 runs to 10 residues. The CDR3 spells CSAGRDTQYF. CDR3 DNA: TGCAGTGCTGGGAGGGATACGCAGTATTTT.

This clonotype appeared a few times. V gene TRBV10-3 combines with J gene TRBJ1-2; 7 bases align to TRBD1. Per germline, CDR1 ENHRY and CDR2 SYGVKD. The V segment lost 6 bases and the J segment 2 bases; nucleotides outside the gene matches: 6. The CDR3 has 14 residues. CDR3 region: CAIRGDSMNYGYTF. The CDR3 DNA sequence: TGTGCCATCAGGGGGGACAGTATGAACTATGGCTACACCTTC.

The chain combines TRBV7-2 with TRBJ1-1, with D tentatively TRBD1 (5 bases). V gave up 6 bases and J gave up 3 bases, with 17 bases separating them. The CDR3 spans 15 residues. Germline V CDR1 and CDR2: SGHTA, FQGNSA. The CDR3 nucleotides read TGTGCCAGCAGATCCTGGGGGGGTGCGGACACTGAAGCTTTCTTT. Its translation: CASRSWGGADTEAFF.

The chain recombines TRBV28 with TRBJ1-2, with a tentative D call TRBD1 (5 bases). V was trimmed by 4 bases and J by 2 bases, leaving 8 bases between them. CDR1 and CDR2 from the germline V gene are MDHEN and SYDVKM. This CDR3 spans 13 amino acids. The CDR3: CASSWAGNYGYTF. The DNA of the CDR3 is TGTGCCAGCAGTTGGGCAGGGAACTATGGCTACACCTTC.

The gene calls are TRBV2 and TRBJ1-1, with D tentatively TRBD1 (5 bases). The CDR3 runs to 14 residues. Germline CDR1 reads SNHLY; CDR2 reads FYNNEI. Trimming left V 3 bases short and J 4 bases short, with 12 bases between. The CDR3 loop reads CASSDRQGGTEAFF. In nucleotides, the CDR3 is TGTGCCAGCAGTGATCGTCAGGGAGGCACTGAAGCTTTCTTT.

The chain joins TRBV3-1 to TRBJ1-4, with D possibly matching TRBD1 (6 bases). This CDR3 has 20 amino acids. The germline V gene has CDR1 LGHDT and CDR2 YNNKEL (reference sequence). V shed 0 bases and J shed 0 bases, with 20 bases lying between them. The CDR3 sequence is CASSQDQAPGQYPTNEKLFF. DNA for the CDR3: TGTGCCAGCAGCCAAGATCAGGCCCCGGGACAATATCCAACTAATGAAAAACTGTTTTTT.

The V gene is TRBV25-1, the J gene TRBJ1-5; D is possibly TRBD1 (5 bases). Between the trimmed V and J ends, which lost 8 bases and 3 bases, there was a span of 14 bases. This CDR3 has 14 residues. Germline V gene lookup returns CDR1 MGHDK and CDR2 SYGVNS. In DNA form, the CDR3 reads TGTGCCAGCTCACAGCCAGGGAACAATCAGCCCCAGCATTTT. Translated: CASSQPGNNQPQHF.

The rearrangement uses TRBV5-1 and TRBJ2-7; the D gene is possibly TRBD2 (6 bases). The V gene's germline CDR1 is SGHRS and CDR2 YFSETQ. Trimming took off 4 bases at V and 5 bases at J, with 13 bases between the two ends. The CDR3 contains 13 residues. The CDR3, as DNA: TGCGCCAGCAGCCAAGGACTACCGGACGAGCAGTACTTC. Translated: CASSQGLPDEQYF. Looking up the rest from reference TRBV5-1 and TRBJ2-7 gives the full variable domain: KAGVTQTPRYLIKTRGQQVTLSCSPISGHRSVSWYQQTPGQGLQFLFEYFSETQRNKGNFPGRFSGRQFSNSRSEMNVSTLELGDSALYLCASSQGLPDEQYFGPGTRLTVT.

This clonotype has a handful of counts. This chain links TRBV7-9 with TRBJ1-1; D is uncertain. The CDR3 contains 14 residues. The ends were cut back, 2 bases at V and 0 bases at J, with 7 bases in the middle. Germline assignment: CDR1 SEHNR and CDR2 FQNEAQ (reference sequence). DNA of the CDR3: TGTGCCAGCAGCTTAACGACCGTGAACACTGAAGCTTTCTTT. The encoded protein is CASSLTTVNTEAFF. Full variable domain (remainder filled in from reference TRBV7-9 and TRBJ1-1): DTGVSQNPRHKITKRGQNVTFRCDPISEHNRLYWYRQTLGQGPEFLTYFQNEAQLEKSRLLSDRFSAERPKGSFSTLEIQRTEQGDSAMYLCASSLTTVNTEAFFGQGTRLTVV.

This chain links TRBV6-6 with TRBJ1-5, with no clear D. The CDR3 extends over 15 amino acids. V was clipped by 4 bases and J by 0 bases, with 10 bases between them. The germline gives CDR1 MNHNY, CDR2 SVGAGI (reference sequence). The CDR3 spells CASSLGRSSNQPQHF. The CDR3 nucleotides read TGTGCCAGCAGTTTAGGACGGAGTAGCAATCAGCCCCAGCATTTT.

This chain joins TRBV7-2 and TRBJ2-5, with 7 bases identical to TRBD1. The germline CDR1 and CDR2 sequences are SGHTA and FQGNSA. This CDR3 is 13 amino acids long. V trimming: 5 bases; J trimming: 2 bases; junction bases outside the gene matches: 2. The CDR3 sequence: CASSLQGQETQYF. In DNA form, the CDR3 reads TGTGCCAGCAGCCTACAGGGGCAAGAGACCCAGTACTTC.

The V gene is TRBV7-2, the J gene TRBJ2-1; tentative D call: TRBD1 (7 bases). CDR3 size: 17 residues. V was pared by 1 base and J by 8 bases, with 21 bases between. The V gene's germline CDR1 is SGHTA and CDR2 FQGNSA. The CDR3: CASSLVGGQSPFYEQFF. CDR3 DNA: TGTGCCAGCAGCTTAGTCGGGGGACAGAGCCCTTTCTATGAGCAGTTCTTC.

The chain joins TRBV4-3 to TRBJ2-7; maybe TRBD2 (6 bases). The CDR3 contains 16 residues. Germline V CDR1 and CDR2: LGHNA, YSLEER. V lost 1 base and J 2 bases, leaving 15 bases between the germline ends. CDR3 loop: CASSQAPEGGPYEQYF. The CDR3 DNA reads as TGCGCCAGCAGCCAAGCCCCGGAGGGAGGCCCCTACGAGCAGTACTTC.

Of note for this clonotype: A single base separates this from a much larger clone, so it may be a read error. The CDR3 DNA reads TGTGCCACCAGCGGGGGGGGTTCCGGTCAGCCCCAGCATTTT. Residues: CATSGGGSGQPQHF. The rearrangement links TRBV15 to TRBJ1-5, with a weak D call TRBD1 (5 bases). The V end lost 5 bases, the J end lost 6 bases, and 14 bases lay between the germline ends. The CDR3 extends over 14 amino acids. The germline CDR1 and CDR2 sequences are LNHNV and YYDKDF (reference sequence).

This clonotype was observed a handful of times. The V call is TRBV20-1, the J call TRBJ2-4; 12 bases map to TRBD1. The CDR3 consists of 15 residues. CDR1 and CDR2 from the germline V gene are DFQATT and SNEGSKA (reference sequence). The ends lost 1 base at V and 5 bases at J; junction bases unmatched: 3. CDR3 sequence (DNA): TGCAGTGCTAGAGGGGACAGGGGGCAAGAAAACATTCAGTACTTC. Its protein product is CSARGDRGQENIQYF.

The V gene is TRBV5-1, the J gene TRBJ2-1; D uncertain. The V and J ends lost 4 bases and 1 base respectively, with 9 bases between them. CDR1 and CDR2 (germline): SGHRS, YFSETQ. The CDR3 is 14 amino acids. The CDR3 DNA sequence: TGCGCCAGCAGCCCGAAGGAGTCCTACAATGAGCAGTTCTTC. This encodes CASSPKESYNEQFF. Full variable domain (rest looked up from reference TRBV5-1 and TRBJ2-1): KAGVTQTPRYLIKTRGQQVTLSCSPISGHRSVSWYQQTPGQGLQFLFEYFSETQRNKGNFPGRFSGRQFSNSRSEMNVSTLELGDSALYLCASSPKESYNEQFFGPGTRLTVL.

The J gene is TRBJ1-2, the V gene TRBV5-1; the D is unclear. Trimming left V 4 bases short and J 2 bases short, with 12 bases between. This CDR3 is 14 amino acids long. Germline CDR1 and CDR2: SGHRS and YFSETQ. The CDR3 bases are TGCGCCAGCAGCGCTGAAACAGCAAACTATGGCTACACCTTC. Translation: CASSAETANYGYTF. The whole variable domain, filled in from reference TRBV5-1 and TRBJ1-2, reads KAGVTQTPRYLIKTRGQQVTLSCSPISGHRSVSWYQQTPGQGLQFLFEYFSETQRNKGNFPGRFSGRQFSNSRSEMNVSTLELGDSALYLCASSAETANYGYTFGSGTRLTVV.

V usage is TRBV20-1 and J usage is TRBJ2-4; 9 bases are a match to TRBD2. The CDR3 is 16 residues long. Germline V gene sequence: CDR1 DFQATT, CDR2 SNEGSKA (reference sequence). V was clipped by 3 bases and J by 7 bases; unmatched bases: 13. CDR3 loop: CSARPTSGTRSNIQYF. The CDR3 nucleotides are TGCAGTGCTAGGCCGACTAGCGGAACCCGTTCGAACATTCAGTACTTC.

This clonotype was seen a handful of times. This sequence joins TRBV20-1 and TRBJ2-6; 9 nucleotides match TRBD1. Per germline, CDR1 DFQATT and CDR2 SNEGSKA (reference sequence). V shed 5 bases and J 2 bases; nucleotides not matched to a gene: 7. The CDR3 extends over 16 amino acids. CDR3 residues: CSAGTGGAPGANVLTF. DNA of the CDR3: TGCAGTGCTGGAACAGGGGGCGCTCCTGGGGCCAACGTCCTGACTTTC.

V usage is TRBV18 and J usage is TRBJ2-7; tentative D call: TRBD2 (5 bases). V lost 2 bases, J lost 2 bases, and 7 bases lay in between. CDR1 KGHSH and CDR2 LQKENI come from the germline V gene. This CDR3 comprises 13 residues. In DNA, the CDR3 is TGTGCCAGCTCACCAGGGAGCCCCTACGAGCAGTACTTC. Translating it yields CASSPGSPYEQYF.

The J gene is TRBJ2-3, the V gene TRBV5-1; weak D call: TRBD1 (5 bases). The germline V gene has CDR1 SGHRS and CDR2 YFSETQ. The CDR3 loop spans 16 amino acids. Trimming removed 4 bases at V and 2 bases at J, with 17 bases between. Written as DNA, the CDR3 is TGCGCCAGCAGCGCAGATGGGGCCCCAATCACAGATACGCAGTATTTT. Its translation is CASSADGAPITDTQYF.

Regarding this clonotype: Just one base apart from a much larger clone, this may be a read error. The V gene is TRBV18, the J gene TRBJ1-1; the D is unclear. The CDR3 has 12 amino acids. CDR1 KGHSH and CDR2 LQKENI come from the germline V gene. The CDR3 coding sequence is TGTGCCAGCTCACCACAGGGCCCTGATGCTTTCTTT. Translated: CASSPQGPDAFF.

The chain employs TRBV6-2 or TRBV6-3 and TRBJ1-3; D call uncertain. Trimming cost V 7 bases and J 7 bases, with 20 bases left between them. The CDR3 spans 15 residues. Germline V gives CDR1 MNHEY, CDR2 SVGEGT. The CDR3 loop reads CASIEREVGWNTIYF. Written as DNA, the CDR3 is TGTGCCAGCATCGAACGGGAAGTCGGCTGGAACACCATATATTTT.

Written as DNA, the CDR3 is TGTGCCAGCAGCCAAGATACGGCTGATGGAACCCAGTACTTC. Translating gives CASSQDTADGTQYF. This chain connects TRBV4-2 to TRBJ2-5; D uncertain. The germline gives CDR1 LGHNA, CDR2 YNFKEQ. CDR3 length: 14 residues. Trimming took 0 bases from V and 8 from J, leaving 13 bases between them.

Only a few counts were recorded for this clonotype. The chain links TRBV20-1 to TRBJ2-7; 7 positions match TRBD1. V trimming: 4 bases; J trimming: 0 bases; junction bases outside the gene matches: 6. Germline assignment: CDR1 DFQATT and CDR2 SNEGSKA (reference sequence). The CDR3 sequence is 14 residues long. CDR3 residues: CSATRTGASYEQYF. The CDR3 region has the DNA TGCAGTGCTACCCGGACAGGAGCCTCCTACGAGCAGTACTTC.